Sequencing of this TCR beta chain was carried out in a study of radiotherapy plus CTLA-4 blockade in lung cancer. Using immunoSEQ multiplex PCR, the repertoire was profiled, and TCRdb retains in-frame clones only, with some absent. In the table there are fewer than 45,000 clones, approximately 85% of which are singletons. Treatment of patients with chemo-refractory metastatic non-small-cell lung cancer consisted of focal radiation plus CTLA-4 blockade with ipilimumab. Germline CDR1 MNHNS, CDR2 SASEGT. This CDR3 comprises 15 residues. V was clipped by 2 bases and J by 2 bases, with 7 bases between them.

V is TRBV6-1 and J is TRBJ2-6; D unresolved. This receptor was obtained from a human donor with non-small cell lung cancer who had stable disease on radiotherapy plus ipilimumab. Sequenced material: peripheral blood, taken from a patient treated with radiotherapy plus ipilimumab. The CDR3 coding sequence is TGTGCCAGCAGTGAACTTGCTACTGGGGCCAACGTCCTGACTTTC. Translation gives CASSELATGANVLTF.